These 20 T cell receptor beta chains share one sample of origin, sequenced in a study of CD8 T cells in ankylosing spondylitis. MiXCR, applied by TCRdb to the 5' RACE reads, yields one record per CDR3 protein. The table lists tens of thousands of distinct CDR3 sequences, under 5.5% of them singletons. Sequencing was carried out using blood, either unsorted or a sorted T cell fraction (not recorded which). Receptor source: a male donor with ankylosing spondylitis or in good health (not recorded which).

In its sample, this clonotype was seen many times. The gene calls are TRBV18 and TRBJ2-1; weak D call: TRBD1 (5 bases). CDR3 length: 15 amino acids. Trimming shortened V by 6 bases and J by 1 base, and 13 bases separated the two germline ends. Germline V lookup: CDR1 KGHSH, CDR2 LQKENI. The CDR3 reads CASSDTMDSYNEQFF. The CDR3 coding sequence is TGTGCCAGCTCGGACACCATGGATTCCTACAATGAGCAGTTCTTC.

This clonotype was counted at least ten times. The V and J genes are TRBV7-2 and TRBJ1-6, with D possibly being TRBD1 (5 bases). The V end was cut by 5 bases, the J end by 4 bases, with 9 bases between. Germline assignment: CDR1 SGHTA and CDR2 FQGNSA. The CDR3 runs 14 residues. The DNA of the CDR3 is TGTGCCAGCAGCCACCGGGGGTATAATTCACCCCTCCACTTT. Its protein is CASSHRGYNSPLHF. The whole variable domain, filled in from reference TRBV7-2 and TRBJ1-6, reads GAGVSQSPSNKVTEKGKDVELRCDPISGHTALYWYRQSLGQGLEFLIYFQGNSAPDKSGLPSDRFSAERTGGSVSTLTIQRTQQEDSAVYLCASSHRGYNSPLHFGNGTRLTVT.

The CDR3 loop reads CASSLSFPAGGETEAFF. The CDR3, as DNA: TGCGCCAGCAGCTTATCCTTCCCAGCAGGGGGCGAGACTGAAGCTTTCTTT. The chain joins TRBV5-1 to TRBJ1-1; 8 bases agree with TRBD1. The CDR3 sequence is 17 residues long. CDR1 is SGHRS and CDR2 is YFSETQ in the germline V gene. Trimming removed 2 bases from V and 5 bases from J; junction bases left unmatched: 14.

This clonotype was detected many times. The chain links TRBV12-3 or TRBV12-4 to TRBJ2-5; TRBD2 agrees at 7 bases. Unmatched junction bases numbered 14, after V lost 4 bases and J lost 6 bases. The length of the CDR3 is 16 residues. CDR3: CASSYEPWRGSKTQYF. DNA of the CDR3: TGTGCCAGCAGTTACGAGCCGTGGCGGGGGTCGAAGACCCAGTACTTC.

This clonotype was counted at least ten times. The V gene is TRBV5-1, the J gene TRBJ2-7; 9 bases are shared with TRBD1. The CDR3 is 16 residues long. With V trimmed by 3 bases and J by 3 bases, 10 bases remained unmatched. Germline assignment: CDR1 SGHRS and CDR2 YFSETQ. CDR3 sequence (DNA): TGCGCCAGCAGCTACGAACAGGGGGCTTTTTACTACGAGCAGTACTTC. Its translation is CASSYEQGAFYYEQYF.

CDR3 sequence (DNA): TGTGCCAGCAGCTGGGACAGGGACGGGACCGGGGAGCTGTTTTTT. As protein: CASSWDRDGTGELFF. V and J are TRBV5-4 and TRBJ2-2, with 9 positions matching TRBD1. The germline CDR1 and CDR2 sequences are SGHNT and YYREEE (reference sequence). This CDR3 comprises 15 residues. The trim removed 3 bases at V and 5 bases at J, leaving 5 bases unmatched.

Many counts were recorded for this clonotype. V usage is TRBV4-1 and J usage is TRBJ2-1; maybe TRBD1 (6 bases). The CDR3 length is 15 residues. Trimming shortened V by 4 bases and J by 1 base, and 11 bases separated the two germline ends. Germline values: CDR1 MGHRA, CDR2 YSYEKL. DNA for the CDR3: TGCGCCAGCAGCCTTGGACAGTTTTCCTACAATGAGCAGTTCTTC. Its protein is CASSLGQFSYNEQFF.

This clonotype was seen at least ten times. This chain joins TRBV4-3 and TRBJ2-2, with 10 bases identical to TRBD2. V lost 2 bases and J lost 4; bases outside the gene matches: 4. Germline CDR1 LGHNA, CDR2 YSLEER. The CDR3 is made up of 16 amino acids. The CDR3 loop is CASSQISGGPTGELFF. DNA of the CDR3: TGCGCCAGCAGCCAAATTAGCGGGGGGCCCACCGGGGAGCTGTTTTTT.

This clonotype came up many times. V and J are TRBV9 and TRBJ2-7; D uncertain. Trimming removed 0 bases from V and 4 bases from J, with 11 bases in between. The V gene's germline CDR1 is SGDLS and CDR2 YYNGEE. CDR3 length: 14 amino acids. In nucleotides, the CDR3 is TGTGCCAGCAGCGTAGGGCCTGGCGGATACGAGCAGTACTTC. This sequence encodes CASSVGPGGYEQYF.

This clonotype has ten or more counts. V is TRBV7-9 and J is TRBJ2-7; TRBD1 might be the D (6 bases). The CDR3 loop spans 14 amino acids. V was pared by 4 bases and J by 1 base, with 11 bases between. Germline loops: CDR1 SEHNR, CDR2 FQNEAQ (reference sequence). For the CDR3, the DNA is TGTGCCAGCAGCTCCCGGGACACTTCCTACGAGCAGTACTTC. Translation: CASSSRDTSYEQYF. The entire variable domain, with the rest obtained from reference TRBV7-9 and TRBJ2-7, is as follows: DTGVSQNPRHKITKRGQNVTFRCDPISEHNRLYWYRQTLGQGPEFLTYFQNEAQLEKSRLLSDRFSAERPKGSFSTLEIQRTEQGDSAMYLCASSSRDTSYEQYFGPGTRLTVT.

The table lists this clonotype with many counts. The genes are TRBV20-1 and TRBJ2-4; a possible D gene is TRBD1 (6 bases). V was trimmed by 5 bases and J by 5 bases, leaving 10 bases between them. From germline, CDR1 is DFQATT and CDR2 SNEGSKA (reference sequence). CDR3 length: 12 amino acids. The CDR3 spells CSACNRENIQYF. CDR3 coding DNA: TGCAGTGCTTGTAACAGGGAAAACATTCAGTACTTC.

In its sample, this clonotype was seen many times. The chain has TRBV28 and TRBJ1-2; 7 bases are shared with TRBD1. CDR3 length: 15 amino acids. CDR1 is MDHEN and CDR2 is SYDVKM in the germline V gene. The V segment lost 5 bases and the J segment 5 bases; nucleotides outside the gene matches: 11. In DNA form, the CDR3 reads TGTGCCAGCAGTCAGAGACAGGGTCTTAGATATGGCTACACCTTC. Its protein product is CASSQRQGLRYGYTF.

The sample holds many counts of this clonotype. In nucleotides, the CDR3 is TGCGCCAGCAGTTCCGATGGAGATACGCAGTATTTT. It encodes CASSSDGDTQYF. V usage is TRBV5-1 and J usage is TRBJ2-3, with D unresolved. Germline V CDR1 and CDR2: SGHRS, YFSETQ. Trimming removed 5 bases from V and 5 bases from J, with 9 bases in between. The CDR3 spans 12 residues. Combining the CDR3 with reference TRBV5-1 and TRBJ2-3 gives the whole variable domain KAGVTQTPRYLIKTRGQQVTLSCSPISGHRSVSWYQQTPGQGLQFLFEYFSETQRNKGNFPGRFSGRQFSNSRSEMNVSTLELGDSALYLCASSSDGDTQYFGPGTRLTVL.

This clonotype has ten or more counts. The chain links TRBV27 to TRBJ1-5; unclear D gene. Trimming shortened V by 6 bases and J by 1 base, and 10 bases separated the two germline ends. Germline V lookup: CDR1 MNHEY, CDR2 SMNVEV (reference sequence). The CDR3 runs to 14 residues. Here the CDR3 DNA reads TGTGCCAGCAGCCCCGGGCAGAGCAATCAGCCCCAGCATTTT. As protein: CASSPGQSNQPQHF.

This clonotype has ten or more counts. This chain connects TRBV4-2 to TRBJ2-7, with 12 bases matching TRBD2. The CDR3 runs 16 residues. The V and J ends lost 4 bases and 8 bases, in that order; junction bases with no gene match: 12. Germline V gene data show CDR1 as LGHNA and CDR2 as YNFKEQ. CDR3 DNA: TGTGCCAGCAGCCCAGAGTGGACTAGCGGGGAACCTCAGCAGTACTTC. As protein: CASSPEWTSGEPQQYF.

This clonotype was counted at least ten times. The genes are TRBV29-1 and TRBJ2-3; 10 nucleotides align to TRBD1. Germline CDR1 SQVTM, CDR2 ANQGSEA. This CDR3 has 15 residues. Trimming at V came to 0 bases and at J to 5 bases, leaving 5 bases not matched to a gene. Written as DNA, the CDR3 is TGCAGCGTTGAAGACCAGGACAGGGGGGGAGATACGCAGTATTTT. Encoded protein: CSVEDQDRGGDTQYF.

This clonotype appeared many times. The chain carries TRBV20-1 and TRBJ1-6, with D perhaps matching TRBD1 (5 bases). Germline values: CDR1 DFQATT, CDR2 SNEGSKA (reference sequence). V lost 3 bases and J 3 bases, leaving 12 bases between the germline ends. The length of the CDR3 is 15 residues. The CDR3 DNA reads as TGCAGTGCTAGCCCCGAGGGGAACTATAATTCACCCCTCCACTTT. Translated, it gives CSASPEGNYNSPLHF.

CDR3 residues: CASSLDPYRISTYEQYF. CDR3 bases: TGTGCCAGCAGCTTAGATCCCTACAGGATCAGTACCTACGAGCAGTACTTC. The chain carries TRBV7-9 and TRBJ2-7, with D possibly matching TRBD1 (5 bases). The CDR3 sequence is 17 residues long. Looked up from germline, CDR1 is SEHNR and CDR2 is FQNEAQ (reference sequence). V was pared by 1 base and J by 2 bases, with 18 bases between.

There are many counts of this clonotype. Here the CDR3 reads CASSQDRGTGGFVYGYTF. In nucleotides, the CDR3 is TGCGCCAGCAGCCAAGATCGGGGGACAGGGGGCTTTGTCTATGGCTACACCTTC. V gene TRBV4-3 combines with J gene TRBJ1-2; 12 positions match TRBD1. This CDR3 spans 18 amino acids. Per germline, CDR1 LGHNA and CDR2 YSLEER. The V gene end was trimmed by 0 bases and the J gene end by 4 bases; junction bases not matched to a gene: 9.

Many counts were recorded for this clonotype. The CDR3 reads CASSTGLFNTGELFF. CDR3 nucleotide sequence: TGCGCCAGCAGCACCGGACTTTTTAACACCGGGGAGCTGTTTTTT. The gene calls are TRBV5-1 and TRBJ2-2, with D possibly being TRBD2 (5 bases). The CDR3 runs 15 residues. V was cut by 4 bases and J by 2 bases, with 12 bases left in between. Germline assignment: CDR1 SGHRS and CDR2 YFSETQ.